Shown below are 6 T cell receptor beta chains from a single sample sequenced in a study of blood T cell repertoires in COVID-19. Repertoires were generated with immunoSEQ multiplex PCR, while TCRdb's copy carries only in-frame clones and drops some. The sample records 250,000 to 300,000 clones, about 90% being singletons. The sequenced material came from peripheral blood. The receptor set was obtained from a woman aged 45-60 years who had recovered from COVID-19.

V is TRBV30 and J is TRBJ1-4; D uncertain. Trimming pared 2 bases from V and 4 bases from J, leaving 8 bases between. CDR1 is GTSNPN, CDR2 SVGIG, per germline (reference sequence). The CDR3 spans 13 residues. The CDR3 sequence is CAWSSDHNEKLFF. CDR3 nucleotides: TGTGCCTGGAGTAGCGACCATAATGAAAAACTGTTTTTT.

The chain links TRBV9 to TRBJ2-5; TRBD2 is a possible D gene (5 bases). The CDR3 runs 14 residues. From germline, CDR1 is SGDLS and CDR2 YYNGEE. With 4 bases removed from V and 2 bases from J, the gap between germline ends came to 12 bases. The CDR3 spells CASSPRPGQETQYF. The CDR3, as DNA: TGTGCCAGCAGCCCCCGGCCGGGGCAAGAGACCCAGTACTTC.

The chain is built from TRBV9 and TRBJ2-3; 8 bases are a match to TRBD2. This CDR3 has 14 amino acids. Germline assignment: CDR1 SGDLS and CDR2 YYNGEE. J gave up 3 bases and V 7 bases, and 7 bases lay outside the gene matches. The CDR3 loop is CASGRTSRTDTQYF. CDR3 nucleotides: TGTGCCAGCGGAAGGACTAGCAGGACAGATACGCAGTATTTT.

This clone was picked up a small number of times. The CDR3 DNA follows: TGTGCCACCGGACAGTTGAACACTGAAGCTTTCTTT. It is translated as CATGQLNTEAFF. The chain combines TRBV27 with TRBJ1-1; maybe TRBD1 (6 bases). With 10 bases removed from V and 0 bases from J, the gap between germline ends came to 9 bases. CDR1 MNHEY and CDR2 SMNVEV come from the germline V gene (reference sequence). There are 12 residues in the CDR3.

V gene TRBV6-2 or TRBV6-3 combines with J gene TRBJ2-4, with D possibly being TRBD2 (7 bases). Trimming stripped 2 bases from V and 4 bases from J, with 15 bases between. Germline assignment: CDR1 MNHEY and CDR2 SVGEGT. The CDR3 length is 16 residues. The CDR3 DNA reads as TGTGCCAGCAGTTACGGCTTTCGGGGGGCTAAAAACATTCAGTACTTC. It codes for CASSYGFRGAKNIQYF.

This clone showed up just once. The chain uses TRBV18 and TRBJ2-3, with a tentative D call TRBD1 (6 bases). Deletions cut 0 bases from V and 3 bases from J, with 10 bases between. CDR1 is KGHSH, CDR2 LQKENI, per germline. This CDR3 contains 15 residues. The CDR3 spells CASSPPGGGTDTQYF. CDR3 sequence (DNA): TGTGCCAGCTCACCACCAGGGGGTGGGACAGATACGCAGTATTTT.